The 31 T cell receptor beta chains below come from one sample, sequenced in a study of T cell responses to AZD1222 COVID-19 vaccine. Sequencing was performed with immunoSEQ multiplex PCR; in TCRdb, only in-frame clones are kept and a portion is missing. Altogether 140,000 or so clones are present, about 86% being singletons, with the ten largest covering 5.1%. Here the sequenced sample was peripheral blood, taken 28 days after the second AZD1222 dose. These receptors were collected from an adult who received the AZD1222 COVID-19 vaccine.

The V call is TRBV2, the J call TRBJ2-7; 9 bases map to TRBD1. The CDR3 covers 14 residues. Trimming at V came to 8 bases and at J to 2 bases, leaving 7 bases not matched to a gene. The germline gives CDR1 SNHLY, CDR2 FYNNEI. The chain's CDR3 is CASRRDRVTYEQYF. CDR3 DNA: TGTGCCAGCCGAAGGGACAGGGTAACCTACGAGCAGTACTTC.

The chain is built from TRBV5-1 and TRBJ1-6, with TRBD1 matching over 8 bases. V lost 2 bases, J lost 6 bases, and 10 bases stayed unmatched. In germline, CDR1 is SGHRS, CDR2 YFSETQ. This CDR3 region has 17 residues. Here the CDR3 DNA reads TGCGCCAGCAGCTTCTATACGACAGGGGTGGCTAATTCACCCCTCCACTTT. Translation gives CASSFYTTGVANSPLHF.

Worth noting for this clone: Its ends do not fully match the called genes, so a read error is possible. This rearrangement joins TRBV30 to TRBJ2-1; possible D gene TRBD2, 5 bases. CDR1 and CDR2 (germline): GTSNPN, SVGIG (reference sequence). The CDR3 runs 11 residues. The CDR3 is CAGSSYNEQFF. In DNA form, the CDR3 reads TGTGCCGGGAGTTCCTACAATGAGCAGTTCTTC. Complete variable domain (other parts from reference TRBV30 and TRBJ2-1): SQTIHQWPATLVQPVGSPLSLECTVEGTSNPNLYWYRQAAGRGLQLLFYSVGIGQISSEVPQNLSASRPQDRQFILSSKKLLLSDSGFYLCAGSSYNEQFFGPGTRLTVL.

The chain combines TRBV19 with TRBJ2-1, with D hard to call. This CDR3 is 15 amino acids long. V was pared by 2 bases and J by 2 bases, with 10 bases between. From germline, CDR1 is LNHDA and CDR2 SQIVND (reference sequence). CDR3 loop: CASSITTSAYNEQFF. CDR3 coding DNA: TGTGCCAGTAGTATAACAACGAGTGCCTACAATGAGCAGTTCTTC.

The rearrangement joins TRBV23-1 to TRBJ1-1, with D tentatively TRBD1 (6 bases). TRBV23-1 is identified as an open reading frame with a role that is uncertain. Trimming pared 7 bases from V and 9 bases from J, leaving 12 bases between. CDR3 length: 11 amino acids. The CDR3 DNA follows: TGCGCCAGCAAGAAGGGGGAAAAAGCTTTCTTT. Its translation is CASKKGEKAFF.

In its sample, this clone was seen once. The chain recombines TRBV5-6 with TRBJ2-7; perhaps TRBD2 as D (5 bases). The CDR3 sequence is 16 residues long. V gave up 1 base and J gave up 2 bases, with 16 bases separating them. The germline gives CDR1 SGHDT, CDR2 YYEEEE. CDR3 DNA: TGTGCCAGCAGCTTGTGGGGAGCCGCCCTGACCTACGAGCAGTACTTC. Its translation: CASSLWGAALTYEQYF.

This rearrangement joins TRBV2 to TRBJ1-6; TRBD1 aligns across 7 bases. V lost 3 bases, J lost 8 bases, and 4 bases stayed unmatched. CDR1 is SNHLY, CDR2 FYNNEI, per germline. The CDR3 totals 14 residues. The CDR3 DNA reads as TGTGCCAGCAGTGATCAAGGGGGCTATTCACCCCTCCACTTT. Translated: CASSDQGGYSPLHF.

V is TRBV28 and J is TRBJ2-1, with 8 nucleotides matching TRBD1. CDR1 is MDHEN, CDR2 SYDVKM, per germline. The trim removed 6 bases at V and 1 base at J, leaving 8 bases unmatched. The CDR3 is made up of 16 amino acids. CDR3 DNA sequence: TGTGCCAGCAGCCTACTTGACAGGGGATCCTACAATGAGCAGTTCTTC. Its protein is CASSLLDRGSYNEQFF.

This clone showed up just a few times. V usage is TRBV29-1 and J usage is TRBJ1-2, with D tentatively TRBD1 (5 bases). The CDR3 runs 12 residues. V was clipped by 4 bases and J by 8 bases, with 14 bases between them. Germline assignment: CDR1 SQVTM and CDR2 ANQGSEA. CDR3: CSVVLGPMGYTF. The CDR3 region has the DNA TGCAGCGTTGTTTTGGGGCCTATGGGCTACACCTTC.

This chain uses TRBV3-1 (or the pseudogene TRBV3-2) with TRBJ2-5; D gene unclear. Germline assignment: CDR1 LGHDT and CDR2 YNNKEL (reference sequence). V was clipped by 1 base and J by 5 bases, with 11 bases between them. The CDR3 totals 14 residues. CDR3 loop: CASSQGVVSETQYF. The CDR3 DNA reads TGTGCCAGCAGCCAAGGGGTGGTGTCGGAGACCCAGTACTTC.

Remarks on this clone: The same CDR3 also results from other DNA sequences found in this sample. This chain connects TRBV19 to TRBJ2-3, with D uncertain. CDR1 and CDR2 (germline): LNHDA, SQIVND (reference sequence). Trimming took off 5 bases at V and 0 bases at J, with 9 bases between the two ends. The CDR3 runs 14 residues. CDR3 protein: CASSSRPSTDTQYF. In DNA, the CDR3 is TGTGCCAGTAGTTCCCGGCCAAGCACAGATACGCAGTATTTT.

The chain employs TRBV6-6 and TRBJ1-2; D is ambiguous. V lost 6 bases and J lost 2, with 10 bases in between. The CDR3 loop spans 13 amino acids. CDR1 and CDR2 from the germline V gene are MNHNY and SVGAGI (reference sequence). CDR3 sequence: CASSLTDNYGYTF. CDR3 DNA sequence: TGTGCCAGCAGCCTGACTGACAACTATGGCTACACCTTC.

The gene calls are TRBV11-2 and TRBJ1-5, with 7 nucleotides matching TRBD1. V trimming: 5 bases; J trimming: 7 bases; junction bases outside the gene matches: 5. The CDR3 length is 13 residues. Germline-derived CDR1 and CDR2 are SGHAT and FQNNGV. The CDR3 is CASSRSGGQPQHF. The CDR3 nucleotides are TGTGCCAGCAGCCGGTCAGGGGGACAGCCCCAGCATTTT.

The rearrangement links TRBV6-5 to TRBJ1-4; D uncertain. From germline, CDR1 is MNHEY and CDR2 SVGAGI. V was pared by 0 bases and J by 7 bases, with 12 bases between. CDR3 size: 15 residues. Written as DNA, the CDR3 is TGTGCCAGCAGTTACTCGGGTATTTCTGGTGAAAAACTGTTTTTT. Amino acids: CASSYSGISGEKLFF.

The DNA for the CDR3 is TGTGCCTGGGGGAAAGGGATCGCGTCCGGGCAGTACTTC. This translates into CAWGKGIASGQYF. The genes are TRBV30 and TRBJ2-7; D is ambiguous. V dropped 5 bases and J dropped 9 bases, with 20 bases sitting between them. This CDR3 is 13 amino acids long. Germline CDR1 reads GTSNPN; CDR2 reads SVGIG (reference sequence).

CDR3 nucleotides: TGTGCCAGCAGTGTGGGCAGCCTTGGAAACACCATATATTTT. Translated, it gives CASSVGSLGNTIYF. The rearrangement links TRBV2 to TRBJ1-3; D not certain. The CDR3 length is 14 residues. Between the trimmed V and J ends, which lost 4 bases and 3 bases, there was a span of 10 bases. Germline V lookup: CDR1 SNHLY, CDR2 FYNNEI.

J is TRBJ2-3 and V is TRBV7-2, with D possibly matching TRBD2 (6 bases). CDR1 SGHTA and CDR2 FQGNSA come from the germline V gene. This CDR3 region has 15 residues. The V end was cut by 0 bases, the J end by 0 bases, with 7 bases between. In DNA form, the CDR3 reads TGTGCCAGCAGCTTAGCGGGGACTAGCACAGATACGCAGTATTTT. It yields the protein CASSLAGTSTDTQYF.

This clone was seen a few times. This chain joins TRBV7-6 and TRBJ1-6; D is possibly TRBD1 (5 bases). The CDR3 totals 17 residues. The germline V gene has CDR1 SGHVS and CDR2 FNYEAQ. V lost 4 bases and J 0 bases, leaving 13 bases between the germline ends. The CDR3 DNA reads TGTGCCAGCAGCTCAGGGAACCTTCTCTCCTATAATTCACCCCTCCACTTT. Its translation: CASSSGNLLSYNSPLHF.

This clone was counted once. This chain joins TRBV2 and TRBJ2-7, with D maybe TRBD2 (6 bases). The length of the CDR3 is 14 residues. Trimming took 3 bases from V and 3 from J, leaving 12 bases between them. Germline CDR1 reads SNHLY; CDR2 reads FYNNEI. The CDR3 is CASSDGSGNYEQYF. The CDR3 DNA follows: TGTGCCAGCAGTGATGGTAGCGGAAACTACGAGCAGTACTTC.

The V call is TRBV5-4, the J call TRBJ1-2; D is unclear. Germline CDR1 is SGHNT and CDR2 is YYREEE (reference sequence). There are 12 residues in the CDR3. The ends were cut back, 3 bases at V and 1 base at J, with 4 bases in the middle. The CDR3 spells CASSSHNYGYTF. CDR3 DNA sequence: TGTGCCAGCAGCTCTCATAACTATGGCTACACCTTC.

V usage is TRBV3-1 (or the pseudogene TRBV3-2) and J usage is TRBJ2-2; TRBD2 is a possible D gene (5 bases). V lost 10 bases, J lost 6 bases, and 9 bases lay in between. The CDR3 totals 11 residues. Germline V gene lookup returns CDR1 LGHDT and CDR2 YNNKEL (reference sequence). CDR3 bases: TGTGCCATCGAGGGCCCCGGGGAGCTGTTTTTT. Translation: CAIEGPGELFF.

This chain joins TRBV6-5 and TRBJ1-3, with 9 bases matching TRBD1. The CDR3 totals 15 residues. V gave up 5 bases and J gave up 3 bases; unmatched junction bases: 5. Looked up from germline, CDR1 is MNHEY and CDR2 is SVGAGI. CDR3 DNA sequence: TGTGCCAGCAGTCCCACAGGGGGCTATGGAAACACCATATATTTT. As protein: CASSPTGGYGNTIYF.

The chain is built from TRBV6-5 and TRBJ1-1; perhaps TRBD1 as D (5 bases). CDR1 is MNHEY and CDR2 is SVGAGI in the germline V gene. V lost 8 bases to trimming and J lost 3 bases, with 13 bases between them. The CDR3 covers 13 residues. In DNA form, the CDR3 reads TGTGCCAGCGGAAGGGGTAAGGACACTGAAGCTTTCTTT. Translated, it gives CASGRGKDTEAFF.

This rearrangement joins TRBV5-1 to TRBJ2-5; D is perhaps TRBD1 (5 bases). The ends were cut back, 5 bases at V and 2 bases at J, with 13 bases in the middle. CDR1 is SGHRS, CDR2 YFSETQ, per germline. CDR3 length: 14 residues. The CDR3 spells CASSLGGAQETQYF. The CDR3 coding sequence is TGCGCCAGCAGTCTTGGTGGGGCTCAAGAGACCCAGTACTTC.

The CDR3 reads CASSQEAGAVDEQFF. The DNA for the CDR3 is TGCGCCAGCAGCCAAGAGGCGGGAGCCGTGGATGAGCAGTTCTTC. J is TRBJ2-1 and V is TRBV4-1, with 7 bases identical to TRBD2. The CDR3 consists of 15 residues. Germline trimming cut 0 bases from V and 8 bases from J; bases unmatched to any gene: 7. CDR1 and CDR2 from the germline V gene are MGHRA and YSYEKL.

The gene calls are TRBV30 and TRBJ2-7, with D hard to call. Per germline, CDR1 GTSNPN and CDR2 SVGIG (reference sequence). The CDR3 runs 12 residues. V was trimmed by 2 bases and J by 0 bases, leaving 5 bases between them. In DNA, the CDR3 is TGTGCCTGGAGTCGTCCCTCCTACGAGCAGTACTTC. This encodes CAWSRPSYEQYF.

This clone was seen a single time. This chain uses TRBV2 with TRBJ2-4, with D possibly being TRBD2 (5 bases). V shed 8 bases and J shed 8 bases, with 7 bases lying between them. CDR3 length equals 10 residues. Germline CDR1 and CDR2: SNHLY and FYNNEI. The CDR3 region is CASERDIQYF. CDR3 sequence (DNA): TGTGCCAGCGAGAGGGACATTCAGTACTTC.

The rearrangement uses TRBV5-1 and TRBJ2-2; 10 positions agree with TRBD1. The V gene's germline CDR1 is SGHRS and CDR2 YFSETQ. Trimming took 5 bases from V and 6 from J; bases not matched to a gene: 4. The CDR3 sequence is 14 residues long. CDR3 sequence: CASSWGTGAGELFF. DNA of the CDR3: TGCGCCAGCAGTTGGGGGACAGGGGCCGGGGAGCTGTTTTTT.

The V gene is TRBV5-1, the J gene TRBJ1-2; D may be TRBD1 (6 bases). The CDR3 has 13 amino acids. Trimming took 4 bases from V and 2 from J, leaving 9 bases between them. Germline V gives CDR1 SGHRS, CDR2 YFSETQ. DNA of the CDR3: TGCGCCAGCAGCGAGGGGGGGAACTATGGCTACACCTTC. Its translation is CASSEGGNYGYTF. The full variable domain, in which reference TRBV5-1 and TRBJ1-2 provide the parts outside the CDR3, is KAGVTQTPRYLIKTRGQQVTLSCSPISGHRSVSWYQQTPGQGLQFLFEYFSETQRNKGNFPGRFSGRQFSNSRSEMNVSTLELGDSALYLCASSEGGNYGYTFGSGTRLTVV.

The chain couples TRBV9 to TRBJ2-1, with 10 bases identical to TRBD2. The CDR3 is 16 amino acids. Germline loops: CDR1 SGDLS, CDR2 YYNGEE. Trimming removed 0 bases from V and 4 bases from J; junction bases left unmatched: 4. This CDR3 is CASSVGASGSYNEQFF. CDR3 in DNA: TGTGCCAGCAGCGTAGGTGCTAGCGGGAGTTACAATGAGCAGTTCTTC.

The gene calls are TRBV18 and TRBJ1-4, with D possibly matching TRBD1 (5 bases). V gave up 2 bases and J gave up 2 bases, with 15 bases separating them. The CDR3 contains 17 residues. The V gene's germline CDR1 is KGHSH and CDR2 LQKENI. The CDR3, as DNA: TGTGCCAGCTCACCATCGCAGGCGCGGGGGACTAATGAAAAACTGTTTTTT. Translating gives CASSPSQARGTNEKLFF.